Shown below are 12 T cell receptor beta chains from a single sample sequenced in a study of blood T cell repertoires in COVID-19. Clones were read by immunoSEQ multiplex PCR, and TCRdb kept only the in-frame ones, dropping some. The sample contains roughly 420,000 clones, over 75% of which appear only once. Sequenced material: PBMCs or T cells enriched from blood (not recorded which). The receptors shown here come from a woman in her twenties or thirties with acute COVID-19.

The rearrangement uses TRBV6-2 or TRBV6-3 and TRBJ1-4, with 10 bases matching TRBD1. Trimming at V came to 2 bases and at J to 8 bases, leaving 5 bases not matched to a gene. The CDR3 sequence is 15 residues long. Looked up from germline, CDR1 is MNHEY and CDR2 is SVGEGT. Written as DNA, the CDR3 is TGTGCCAGCAGTTACAGCGGACAGGGGGGAGAAAAACTGTTTTTT. This encodes CASSYSGQGGEKLFF.

The J gene is TRBJ1-1, the V gene TRBV4-1; 8 nucleotides match TRBD1. This CDR3 comprises 18 residues. Losses at the gene ends were 0 bases for V and 3 bases for J; bases not matched to a gene: 12. In germline, CDR1 is MGHRA, CDR2 YSYEKL. DNA for the CDR3: TGCGCCAGCAGCCAAGACCCCGGACAGGGATTCTTATACACTGAAGCTTTCTTT. Its translation: CASSQDPGQGFLYTEAFF.

With regard to this clone: With a much larger clone just one base away, this may be a read error. V gene TRBV3-1 (or the pseudogene TRBV3-2) combines with J gene TRBJ2-7; 10 nucleotides match TRBD1. The CDR3 has 14 residues. The germline V gene encodes CDR1 LGHDT and CDR2 YNNKEL (reference sequence). The V gene end was trimmed by 4 bases and the J gene end by 2 bases; junction bases not matched to a gene: 2. The CDR3 bases are TGTGCCAGCAGCCCCGGGACAGGGGCCTACGAGCAGTACTTC. Encoded protein: CASSPGTGAYEQYF.

V is TRBV9 and J is TRBJ1-1; TRBD1 is a possible D gene (5 bases). Per the germline V gene, CDR1 is SGDLS and CDR2 is YYNGEE. The V gene lost 4 bases and the J gene lost 1 base, with 20 bases spanning the gap. The CDR3 loop spans 17 amino acids. CDR3 in amino acids: CASSPRGGRGRNTEAFF. DNA of the CDR3: TGTGCCAGCAGCCCGAGGGGTGGGAGGGGACGGAACACTGAAGCTTTCTTT.

The genes are TRBV29-1 and TRBJ1-2, with unresolved D. Per the germline V gene, CDR1 is SQVTM and CDR2 is ANQGSEA. Trimming took 6 bases from V and 8 from J, leaving 16 bases between them. The CDR3 runs to 12 residues. CDR3 loop: CSVEKRGEGYTF. The CDR3 nucleotides are TGCAGCGTCGAAAAACGCGGAGAGGGCTACACCTTC.

This sequence joins TRBV28 and TRBJ2-2; D is undetermined. CDR1 and CDR2 from the germline V gene are MDHEN and SYDVKM. CDR3 length: 14 residues. The V end was cut by 5 bases, the J end by 3 bases, with 10 bases between. CDR3 loop: CASSAPQDTGELFF. The DNA of the CDR3 is TGTGCCAGCAGTGCACCACAAGACACCGGGGAGCTGTTTTTT.

This chain connects TRBV5-1 to TRBJ1-2; D not resolved. Germline CDR1 and CDR2: SGHRS and YFSETQ. This CDR3 is built from 13 residues. V dropped 3 bases and J dropped 3 bases, with 9 bases sitting between them. The DNA for the CDR3 is TGCGCCAGCAGCTCCGCGGGTGACTATGGCTACACCTTC. It yields the protein CASSSAGDYGYTF.

The V gene is TRBV12-3 or TRBV12-4, the J gene TRBJ1-2; D possibly corresponds to TRBD1 (6 bases). The CDR3 covers 13 residues. V gave up 0 bases and J gave up 6 bases, with 8 bases separating them. The CDR3 DNA sequence: TGTGCCAGCAGTTTAGCCCACAGGGATGGCTACACCTTC. Its protein product is CASSLAHRDGYTF.

The V and J genes are TRBV10-3 and TRBJ2-1; D ambiguous. This CDR3 has 14 residues. The V end lost 0 bases, the J end lost 7 bases, and 10 bases lay between the germline ends. Germline CDR1 and CDR2: ENHRY and SYGVKD. The CDR3 nucleotides read TGTGCCATCAGTGAGTCTTTGTGGGCGAATGAGCAGTTCTTC. It translates to CAISESLWANEQFF.

The J gene is TRBJ1-1, the V gene TRBV5-1, with 12 bases identical to TRBD1. Per the germline V gene, CDR1 is SGHRS and CDR2 is YFSETQ. The CDR3 extends over 18 amino acids. The V segment lost 2 bases and the J segment 1 base; nucleotides outside the gene matches: 9. CDR3 nucleotides: TGCGCCAGCAGCTTATCTCCGGGACAGGGGGCGGGGAACACTGAAGCTTTCTTT. Protein product: CASSLSPGQGAGNTEAFF.

The rearrangement links TRBV19 to TRBJ2-1; 12 bases are a match to TRBD2. Trimming took 5 bases from V and 5 from J; bases not matched to a gene: 7. Looked up from germline, CDR1 is LNHDA and CDR2 is SQIVND (reference sequence). The CDR3 covers 16 residues. As DNA, the CDR3 is TGTGCCAGTAGTTCGCCTAGCGGGGGGGCCGACAATGAGCAGTTCTTC. Its translation is CASSSPSGGADNEQFF.

This clone was detected a few times. The rearrangement joins TRBV5-1 to TRBJ1-2; 7 bases agree with TRBD1. The V and J ends lost 4 bases and 2 bases, in that order; junction bases with no gene match: 5. The CDR3 covers 14 residues. The germline V gene has CDR1 SGHRS and CDR2 YFSETQ. CDR3 sequence reads: CASSPGQLNYGYTF. The CDR3 coding sequence is TGCGCCAGCAGCCCGGGACAGTTGAACTATGGCTACACCTTC.